Listed below are T cell receptor beta chains from one sample, sequenced in a study of spatial heterogeneity in lung cancer. TCRdb analysed the 5' RACE reads with MiXCR anew, one entry per CDR3 protein. The data contain 60,000 or so distinct CDR3 sequences, about 6.3% of them singletons. The sample was PBMCs, taken at surgery. The receptors derive from a female donor with early-stage non-small cell lung cancer. Both conserved end residues are part of each CDR3. The D gene is left open where the match is weak. Clone sizes are given selectively: once, few, many, or a class where the clone is expanded.

few	TRBD1	TRBJ1-3	TRBV27	15	TGTGCCAGCAGTCCTGGACAGGGGTTGAGAAACACCATATATTTT	CASSPGQGLRNTIYF
many	TRBD1	TRBJ1-4	TRBV28	15	TGTGCCAGCAGTTTTAGGGACAGCCGTAATGAAAAACTGTTTTTT	CASSFRDSRNEKLFF
many	-	TRBJ1-3	TRBV25-1	14	TGTGCCAGCAGTTCCGGGGTCTCTGGAAACACCATATATTTT	CASSSGVSGNTIYF
many	TRBD1	TRBJ1-2	TRBV20-1	16	TGCAGTGCTAGAGTGAGGAGAGGAGGCCAGGGGGCAGGCTACACCTTC	CSARVRRGGQGAGYTF
-	-	TRBJ1-1	TRBV18	16	TGTGCCAGCTCACCACCGGGGGGGCGGGCGAACACTGAAGCTTTCTTT	CASSPPGGRANTEAFF
-	-	TRBJ1-5	TRBV6-1	15	TGTGCCAGCAGTGAAATGGATTCGGGCAATCAGCCCCAGCATTTT	CASSEMDSGNQPQHF
many	-	TRBJ2-4	TRBV15	12	TGTGCCACCAGCAGAGATCGGTCCATTCAGTACTTC	CATSRDRSIQYF
-	TRBD1	TRBJ1-1	TRBV5-1	14	TGCGCCAGCAGCCTATCCGGGACAGGGTCTGAAGCTTTCTTT	CASSLSGTGSEAFF
many	TRBD2	TRBJ2-1	TRBV20-1	18	TGCAGTGCCGACCGGGGACTAGCGGGGGACCGACCCTACAATGAGCAGTTCTTC	CSADRGLAGDRPYNEQFF
few	-	TRBJ1-1	TRBV30	12	TGTGCCTGGAGCCCGACGGGAGATGAAGCTTTCTTT	CAWSPTGDEAFF
many	-	TRBJ1-2	TRBV13	16	TGTGCCAGCAGCTTGCCGGGGGTTCAGGGAGACTATGGCTACACCTTC	CASSLPGVQGDYGYTF
-	-	TRBJ1-1	TRBV2	15	TGTGCCAGCAGCCCCGGGGGGCAGGGGCGCACTGAAGCTTTCTTT	CASSPGGQGRTEAFF
-	TRBD1	TRBJ1-2	TRBV12-3/TRBV12-4	13	TGTGCCAGCAGTTCAACAGGGGCTTCTGGCTACACCTTC	CASSSTGASGYTF
many	-	TRBJ2-1	TRBV28	13	TGTGCCAGCAGCTTGCGCAGGGTCGATGAGCAGTTCTTC	CASSLRRVDEQFF
few	-	TRBJ2-3	TRBV4-1	15	TGCGCCAGCAGCCAAGGGGGCTTTGGCACAGATACGCAGTATTTT	CASSQGGFGTDTQYF
many	-	TRBJ2-1	TRBV12-3/TRBV12-4	13	TGTGCCAGCAGTCCGCCAGAAAGTAATGAGCAGTTCTTC	CASSPPESNEQFF
many	-	TRBJ2-6	TRBV5-1	16	TGCGCCAGCCGTGAGACAGGCCTCTCTGGGGCCAACGTCCTGACTTTC	CASRETGLSGANVLTF
many	-	TRBJ2-1	TRBV19	17	TGTGCCAGTAGCCCCGACGTGGCGGGATACTCCTACAATGAGCAGTTCTTC	CASSPDVAGYSYNEQFF
few	-	TRBJ1-1	TRBV3-1	13	TGTGCCAGCAGCCAGGGAAGAGGCTTTGAAGCTTTCTTT	CASSQGRGFEAFF
-	-	TRBJ2-2	TRBV5-1	13	TGCGCCAGCAGCTTGGAACTCACCGGGGAGCTGTTTTTT	CASSLELTGELFF
-	-	TRBJ2-2	TRBV25-1	13	TGTGCCAGCACCCGGGGCGCGGCCGGGGAGCTGTTTTTT	CASTRGAAGELFF
many	-	TRBJ2-2	TRBV7-2	15	TGTGCCAGCAGCTTAGTAAGGGTATCCACCGGGGAGCTGTTTTTT	CASSLVRVSTGELFF
many	TRBD1	TRBJ2-2	TRBV9	16	TGTGCCAGCAGCGGACAGGGGCGCGCGAACACCGGGGAGCTGTTTTTT	CASSGQGRANTGELFF
few	-	TRBJ2-7	TRBV11-2	15	TGTGCCAGCAGCTTAGATCAAGCTTTCCTCTACGAGCAGTACTTC	CASSLDQAFLYEQYF
many	-	TRBJ2-1	TRBV5-1	12	TGCGCCAGCAGCTTTTCCTACAATGAGCAGTTCTTC	CASSFSYNEQFF
few	TRBD2	TRBJ2-1	TRBV10-3	15	TGTGCCACCCTCGTAGGCGGGGGAATGAGGAATGAGCAGTTCTTC	CATLVGGGMRNEQFF
many	TRBD1	TRBJ2-7	TRBV5-1	15	TGCGCCAGCAGCTTTCGGACAGGGGGTTCCTACGAGCAGTACTTC	CASSFRTGGSYEQYF
many	-	TRBJ2-1	TRBV4-2	16	TGTGCCAGCAGCCAAGATTGGACATCCCCCTACAATGAGCAGTTCTTC	CASSQDWTSPYNEQFF
medium-sized	-	TRBJ1-5	TRBV5-4	13	TGTGCCAGCAGCAATGATAAGGGTCAGCCCCAGCATTTT	CASSNDKGQPQHF
many	-	TRBJ1-4	TRBV5-1	13	TGCGCCAGCAGTACCCCGGACGGAGAAAAACTGTTTTTT	CASSTPDGEKLFF
-	-	TRBJ1-5	TRBV20-1	15	TGCAGTGCTACCCAAGGGCATCCCAATAATCAGCCCCAGCATTTT	CSATQGHPNNQPQHF
many	-	TRBJ2-1	TRBV5-6	17	TGTGCCAGCAGCCCTCTGCTTGTCGGCAGCTCCTACAATGAGCAGTTCTTC	CASSPLLVGSSYNEQFF
many	-	TRBJ2-1	TRBV2	14	TGTGCCAGCAGTGACCCGATATCCTACAATGAGCAGTTCTTC	CASSDPISYNEQFF
many	-	TRBJ2-7	TRBV19	13	TGTGCCAGTTCTACTAGTTTCTCTAACGAGCAGTACTTC	CASSTSFSNEQYF
few	-	TRBJ1-4	TRBV5-5	14	TGTGCCAGCAGCTTCCCCTCCCTCAATGAAAAACTGTTTTTT	CASSFPSLNEKLFF
many	-	TRBJ2-3	TRBV29-1	14	TGCAGCGTTGCGACGGACTCCCGCACAGATACGCAGTATTTT	CSVATDSRTDTQYF
few	-	TRBJ2-7	TRBV28	11	TGTGCCAGCACCGATATCTACGAGCAGTACTTC	CASTDIYEQYF
many	-	TRBJ1-4	TRBV6-5	16	TGTGCCAGCAGTTACTCGAGAGGGGGTGGCGGTGAAAAACTGTTTTTT	CASSYSRGGGGEKLFF
many	-	TRBJ1-6	TRBV3-1	14	TGTGCCAGCAGCCAAGGGACCGCACGTTCACCCCTCCACTTT	CASSQGTARSPLHF
-	-	TRBJ2-6	TRBV12-3/TRBV12-4	14	TGTGCCAGCAGTTCCCTCTCTGGGGCCAACGTCCTGACTTTC	CASSSLSGANVLTF
many	-	TRBJ2-7	TRBV5-1	15	TGCGCCAGCAGCACCGGGACGGTCGCCTCCTACGAGCAGTACTTC	CASSTGTVASYEQYF
few	TRBD1	TRBJ1-4	TRBV5-1	18	TGCGCCAGCAGCGCGAAGGGACAGGGGATAGCAACTAATGAAAAACTGTTTTTT	CASSAKGQGIATNEKLFF
many	-	TRBJ2-3	TRBV12-3/TRBV12-4	11	TGTGCCAGCAAATCAGCGGATACGCAGTATTTT	CASKSADTQYF